This T cell receptor (beta chain) was obtained from a study of OX40 agonist ivuxolimab in advanced cancers. V lost 7 bases to trimming and J lost 1 base; unmatched junction nucleotides: 8. This CDR3 comprises 15 residues. Germline values: CDR1 SQVTM, CDR2 ANQGSEA. Autoimmune disease history or systemic immunosuppression barred patients. The repertoire was sequenced with immunoSEQ multiplex PCR; TCRdb's copy has only in-frame clones and lacks some. This sample has 55,000 to 80,000 clones, with less than 95% found just once. Comment on this clone: What it binds is unknown.

Study results and limitations: Averaging showed that CD8+ T cells had more expanded clones than CD4+ did. Dose levels from 0.1 to 3.0 mg/kg saw CD4+ and CD8+ blood T cells expand clonally by week 6.

The V gene is TRBV29-1, the J gene TRBJ2-1; 9 nucleotides agree with TRBD1. This clonotype was obtained from an adult with an advanced solid tumor such as melanoma, head and neck, liver or kidney cancer. Sample: CD4+ or CD8+ T cells sorted from blood, taken in a trial of the OX40 agonist ivuxolimab. CDR3 bases: TGCAGCGCCCCGACAGGGGGAGGGTCCTACAATGAGCAGTTCTTC. Its protein product is CSAPTGGGSYNEQFF.